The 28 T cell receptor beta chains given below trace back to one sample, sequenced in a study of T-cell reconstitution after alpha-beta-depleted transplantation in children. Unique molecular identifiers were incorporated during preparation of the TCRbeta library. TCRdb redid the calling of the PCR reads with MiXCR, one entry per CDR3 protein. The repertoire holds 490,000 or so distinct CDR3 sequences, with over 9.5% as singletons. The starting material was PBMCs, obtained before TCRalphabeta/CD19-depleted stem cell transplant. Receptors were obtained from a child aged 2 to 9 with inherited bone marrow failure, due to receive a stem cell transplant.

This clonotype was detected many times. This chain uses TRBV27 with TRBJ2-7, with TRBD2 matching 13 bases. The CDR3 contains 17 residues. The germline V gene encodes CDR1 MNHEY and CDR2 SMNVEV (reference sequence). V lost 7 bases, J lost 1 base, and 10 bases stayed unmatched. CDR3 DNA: TGTGCCAGCAAGGGGGTTGGACTAGCGGGAGAGTCCTACGAGCAGTACTTC. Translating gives CASKGVGLAGESYEQYF.

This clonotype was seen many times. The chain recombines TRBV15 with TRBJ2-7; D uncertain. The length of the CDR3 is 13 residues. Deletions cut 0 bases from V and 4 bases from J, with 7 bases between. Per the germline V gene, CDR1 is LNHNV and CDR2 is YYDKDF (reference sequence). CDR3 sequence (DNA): TGTGCCACCAGCAGAGACCGAACGTACGAGCAGTACTTC. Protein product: CATSRDRTYEQYF.

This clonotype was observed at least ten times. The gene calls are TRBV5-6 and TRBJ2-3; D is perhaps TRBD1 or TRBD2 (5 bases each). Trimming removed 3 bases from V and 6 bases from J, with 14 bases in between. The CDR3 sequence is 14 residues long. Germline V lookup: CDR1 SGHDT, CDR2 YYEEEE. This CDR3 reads CASSSDGASDTQYF. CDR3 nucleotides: TGTGCCAGCAGCTCGGACGGGGCCTCGGATACGCAGTATTTT.

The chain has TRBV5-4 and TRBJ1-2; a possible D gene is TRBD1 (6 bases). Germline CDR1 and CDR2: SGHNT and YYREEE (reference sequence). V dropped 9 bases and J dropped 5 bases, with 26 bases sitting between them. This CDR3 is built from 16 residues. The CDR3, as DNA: TGTGCCATGGACGGGGACACCAACCCGGGGGCATATGGCTACACCTTC. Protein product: CAMDGDTNPGAYGYTF.

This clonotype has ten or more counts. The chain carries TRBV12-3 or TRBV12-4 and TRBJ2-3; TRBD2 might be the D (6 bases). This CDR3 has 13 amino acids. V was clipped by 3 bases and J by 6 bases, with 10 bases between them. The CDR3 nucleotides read TGTGCCAGCAGTTTTTCGGGAGCGGATACGCAGTATTTT. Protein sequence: CASSFSGADTQYF.

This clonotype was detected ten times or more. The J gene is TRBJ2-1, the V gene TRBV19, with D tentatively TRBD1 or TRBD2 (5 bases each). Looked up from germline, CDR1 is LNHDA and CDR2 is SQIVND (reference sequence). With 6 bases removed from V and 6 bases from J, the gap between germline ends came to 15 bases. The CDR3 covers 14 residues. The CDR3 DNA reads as TGTGCCAGTAGGCCGGGACGAGGCATCAATGAGCAGTTCTTC. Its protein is CASRPGRGINEQFF.

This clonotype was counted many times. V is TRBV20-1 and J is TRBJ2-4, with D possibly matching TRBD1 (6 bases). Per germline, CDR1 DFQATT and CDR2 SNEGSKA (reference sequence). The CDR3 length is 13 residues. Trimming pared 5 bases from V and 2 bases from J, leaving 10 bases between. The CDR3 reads CSAGGQSKNIQYF. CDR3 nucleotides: TGCAGTGCTGGAGGACAGTCCAAAAACATTCAGTACTTC.

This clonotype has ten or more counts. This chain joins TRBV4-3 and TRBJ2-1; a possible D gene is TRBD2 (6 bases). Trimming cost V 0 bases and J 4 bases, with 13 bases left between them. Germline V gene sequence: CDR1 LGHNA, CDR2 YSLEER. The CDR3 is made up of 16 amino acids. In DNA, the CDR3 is TGCGCCAGCAGCCAAGATCCCACTAGCCGTTACAATGAGCAGTTCTTC. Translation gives CASSQDPTSRYNEQFF.

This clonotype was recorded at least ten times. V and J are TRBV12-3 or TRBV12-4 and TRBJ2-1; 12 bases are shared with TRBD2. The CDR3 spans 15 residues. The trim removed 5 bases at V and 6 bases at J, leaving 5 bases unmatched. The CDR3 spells CASSTTSGRLNEQFF. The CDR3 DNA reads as TGTGCCAGCAGTACGACTAGCGGGAGACTCAATGAGCAGTTCTTC.

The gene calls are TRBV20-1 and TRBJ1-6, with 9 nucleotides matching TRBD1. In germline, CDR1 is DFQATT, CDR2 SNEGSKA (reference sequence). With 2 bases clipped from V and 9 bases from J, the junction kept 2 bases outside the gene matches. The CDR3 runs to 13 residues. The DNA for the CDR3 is TGCAGTGCTAGAACAGGGGGCGGTTCACCCCTCCACTTT. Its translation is CSARTGGGSPLHF.

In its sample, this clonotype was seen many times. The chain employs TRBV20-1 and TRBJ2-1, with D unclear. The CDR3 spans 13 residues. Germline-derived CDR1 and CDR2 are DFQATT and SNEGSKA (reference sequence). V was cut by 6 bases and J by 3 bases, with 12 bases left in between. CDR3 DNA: TGCAGTGCGGCGCGTACAATCTACAATGAGCAGTTCTTC. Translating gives CSAARTIYNEQFF.

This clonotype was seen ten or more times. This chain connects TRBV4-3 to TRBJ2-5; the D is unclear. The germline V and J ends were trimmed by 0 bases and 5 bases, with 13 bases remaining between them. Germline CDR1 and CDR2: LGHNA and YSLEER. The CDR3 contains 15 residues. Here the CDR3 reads CASSQDRRHSETQYF. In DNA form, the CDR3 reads TGCGCCAGCAGCCAAGATCGGAGACACAGTGAGACCCAGTACTTC.

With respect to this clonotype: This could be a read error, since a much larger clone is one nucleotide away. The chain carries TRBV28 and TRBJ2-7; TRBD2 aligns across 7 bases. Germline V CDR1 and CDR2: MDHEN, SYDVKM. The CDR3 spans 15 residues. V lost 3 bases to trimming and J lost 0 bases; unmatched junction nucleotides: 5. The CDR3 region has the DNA TGTGCCAGCAGTTTCGACGGACTAGACTCCTACGAGCAGTACTTC. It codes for CASSFDGLDSYEQYF.

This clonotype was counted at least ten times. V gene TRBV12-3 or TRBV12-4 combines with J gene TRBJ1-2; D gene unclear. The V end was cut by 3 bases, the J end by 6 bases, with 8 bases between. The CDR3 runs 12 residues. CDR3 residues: CASSFRWNGYTF. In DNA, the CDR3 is TGTGCCAGCAGTTTTCGATGGAATGGCTACACCTTC.

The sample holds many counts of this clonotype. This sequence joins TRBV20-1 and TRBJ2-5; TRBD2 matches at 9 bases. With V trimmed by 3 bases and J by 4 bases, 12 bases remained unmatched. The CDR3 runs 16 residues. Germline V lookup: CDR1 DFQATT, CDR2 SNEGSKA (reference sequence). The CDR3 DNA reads TGCAGTGCTAGGGGTCGTGGCGGGAGGGTTAGAGAGACCCAGTACTTC. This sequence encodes CSARGRGGRVRETQYF.

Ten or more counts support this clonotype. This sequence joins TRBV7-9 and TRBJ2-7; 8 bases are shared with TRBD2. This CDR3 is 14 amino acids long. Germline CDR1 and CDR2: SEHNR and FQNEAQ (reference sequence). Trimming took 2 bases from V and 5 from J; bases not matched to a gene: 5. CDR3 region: CASSLSTSGHEQYF. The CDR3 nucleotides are TGTGCCAGCAGCTTATCTACTAGCGGACACGAGCAGTACTTC.

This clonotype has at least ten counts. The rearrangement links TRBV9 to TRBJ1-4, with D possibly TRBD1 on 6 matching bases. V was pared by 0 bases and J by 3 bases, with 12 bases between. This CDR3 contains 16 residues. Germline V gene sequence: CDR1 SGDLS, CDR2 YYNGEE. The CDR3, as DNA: TGTGCCAGCAGCGTAGGCCAGGGGACGGCTAATGAAAAACTGTTTTTT. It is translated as CASSVGQGTANEKLFF.

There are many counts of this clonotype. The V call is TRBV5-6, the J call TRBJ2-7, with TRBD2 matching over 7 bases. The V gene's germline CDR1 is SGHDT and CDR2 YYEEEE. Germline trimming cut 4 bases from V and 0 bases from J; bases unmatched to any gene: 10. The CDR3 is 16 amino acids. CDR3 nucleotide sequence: TGTGCCAGCAGCCATGAAGCGGGACGGGGCTCCTACGAGCAGTACTTC. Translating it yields CASSHEAGRGSYEQYF.

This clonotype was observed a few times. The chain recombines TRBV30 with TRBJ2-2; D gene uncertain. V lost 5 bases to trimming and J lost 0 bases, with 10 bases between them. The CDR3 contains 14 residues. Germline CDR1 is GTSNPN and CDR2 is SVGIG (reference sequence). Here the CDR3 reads CAWGPNANTGELFF. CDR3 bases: TGTGCCTGGGGCCCCAACGCGAACACCGGGGAGCTGTTTTTT.

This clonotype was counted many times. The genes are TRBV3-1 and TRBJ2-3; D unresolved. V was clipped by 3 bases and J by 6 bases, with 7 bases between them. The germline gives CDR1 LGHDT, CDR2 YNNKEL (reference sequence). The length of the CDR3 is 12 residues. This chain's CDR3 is CASSHPGDTQYF. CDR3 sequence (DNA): TGTGCCAGCAGCCACCCCGGGGATACGCAGTATTTT.

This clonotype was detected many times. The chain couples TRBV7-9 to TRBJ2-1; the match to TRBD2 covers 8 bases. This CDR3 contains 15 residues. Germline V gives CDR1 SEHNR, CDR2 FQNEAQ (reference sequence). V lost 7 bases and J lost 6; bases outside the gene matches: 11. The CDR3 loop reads CASTLPGLGANEQFF. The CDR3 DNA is TGTGCCAGCACGCTTCCGGGACTAGGGGCCAATGAGCAGTTCTTC.

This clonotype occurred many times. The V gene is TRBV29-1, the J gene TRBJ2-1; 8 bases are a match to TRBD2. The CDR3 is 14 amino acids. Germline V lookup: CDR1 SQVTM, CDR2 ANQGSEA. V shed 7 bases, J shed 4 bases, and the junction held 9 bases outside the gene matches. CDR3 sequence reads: CSARGRPGYNEQFF. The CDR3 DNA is TGCAGCGCCCGCGGGAGGCCGGGTTACAATGAGCAGTTCTTC.

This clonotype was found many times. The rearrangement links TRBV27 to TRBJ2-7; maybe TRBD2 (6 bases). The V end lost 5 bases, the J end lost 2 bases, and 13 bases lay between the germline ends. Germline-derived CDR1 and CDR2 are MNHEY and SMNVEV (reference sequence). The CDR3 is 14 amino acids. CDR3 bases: TGTGCCAGCAGTCCAACGGGGGTCCCCTACGAGCAGTACTTC. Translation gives CASSPTGVPYEQYF.

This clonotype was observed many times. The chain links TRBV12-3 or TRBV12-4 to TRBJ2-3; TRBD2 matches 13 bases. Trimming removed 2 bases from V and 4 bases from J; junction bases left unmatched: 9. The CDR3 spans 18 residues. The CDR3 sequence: CASSLRFGLAGAADTQYF. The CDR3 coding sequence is TGTGCCAGCAGTTTACGGTTCGGACTAGCGGGAGCGGCAGATACGCAGTATTTT.

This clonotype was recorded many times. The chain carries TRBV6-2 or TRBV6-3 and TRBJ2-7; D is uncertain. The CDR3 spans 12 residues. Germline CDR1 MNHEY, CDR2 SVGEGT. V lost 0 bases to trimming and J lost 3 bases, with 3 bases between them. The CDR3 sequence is CASSYSRYEQYF. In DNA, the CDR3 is TGTGCCAGCAGTTACTCGCGCTACGAGCAGTACTTC.

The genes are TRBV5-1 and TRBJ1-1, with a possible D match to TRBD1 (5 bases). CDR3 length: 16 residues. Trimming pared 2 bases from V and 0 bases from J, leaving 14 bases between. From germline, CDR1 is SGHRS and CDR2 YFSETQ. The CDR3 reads CASSFFPGTVNTEAFF. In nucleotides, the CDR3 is TGCGCCAGCAGCTTTTTCCCCGGGACGGTGAACACTGAAGCTTTCTTT.

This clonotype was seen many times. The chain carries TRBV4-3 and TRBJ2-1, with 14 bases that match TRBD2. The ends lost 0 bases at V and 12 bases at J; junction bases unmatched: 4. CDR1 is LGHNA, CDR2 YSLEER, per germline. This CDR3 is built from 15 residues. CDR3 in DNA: TGCGCCAGCAGCCAAGAGGGACTAGCGGGAGAGGTGCAGTTCTTC. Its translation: CASSQEGLAGEVQFF.

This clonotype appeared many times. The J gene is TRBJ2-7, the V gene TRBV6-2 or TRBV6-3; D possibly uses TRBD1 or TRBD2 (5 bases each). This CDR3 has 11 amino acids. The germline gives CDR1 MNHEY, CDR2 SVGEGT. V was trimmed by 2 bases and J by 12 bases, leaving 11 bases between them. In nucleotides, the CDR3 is TGTGCCAGCAGTTACCCCGGGGCACTGTACTTC. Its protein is CASSYPGALYF.